This TCR beta chain was identified during a study of CD8+CD57+ T cells in acquired aplastic anemia. The V end was cut by 6 bases, the J end by 7 bases, with 18 bases between. Germline loops: CDR1 SQVTM, CDR2 ANQGSEA. The CDR3 length is 13 residues. Patients picked for sequencing had shown CD8+CD57+ cell expansion detected by flow cytometry. TCR beta VDJ combinations and CDR3 sequences were profiled from genomic DNA. TCRdb passed the reads through MiXCR, listing each CDR3 protein once. The sample holds roughly 200,000 distinct CDR3 sequences; 50% to 65% are singletons and the top ten take about 39%. The chain employs TRBV29-1 and TRBJ1-1; D may be TRBD1 (5 bases). The receptor's source is a human donor with aplastic anemia. The sequenced material came from sorted CD4+, CD8+, or CD8+CD57+ T cells (not recorded which) from PBMCs. CDR3 in amino acids: CSVTSLKGNEAFF. In DNA form, the CDR3 reads TGCAGCGTCACGAGCCTGAAGGGGAATGAAGCTTTCTTT.